The entry that follows covers one TCR beta chain sequence. The entry originates in a study of blood T cell repertoires in COVID-19. Produced via immunoSEQ multiplex PCR; TCRdb's table is partial and in-frame only. The sample carries around 100,000 clones, approximately 92% recorded once. Looked up from germline, CDR1 is DFQATT and CDR2 is SNEGSKA (reference sequence). The V gene end was trimmed by 3 bases and the J gene end by 1 base; junction bases not matched to a gene: 9. The CDR3 sequence is 19 residues long. What was sequenced was peripheral blood. The rearrangement links TRBV20-1 to TRBJ2-4; 16 nucleotides align to TRBD2. This clonotype originated in a man aged 50-60 years with active COVID-19. The CDR3 bases are TGCAGTGCTAGTCTGGGGACTAGCGGGAGGGCCTCTGCCAAAAACATTCAGTACTTC. It specifies CSASLGTSGRASAKNIQYF.